What follows are 24 T cell receptor beta chains derived from one specimen sequenced in a study of cytomegalovirus exposure and HLA in healthy donors. 60 Vbeta and 13 Jbeta primers were used in PCR. Data came from immunoSEQ multiplex PCR; TCRdb stores just in-frame clones and leaves some out. The sample lists 150,000 or so clones; around 73% were seen once. The sample consisted of PBMCs. The receptors stem from a woman between 18 and 29 years old in good health and CMV-seronegative.

The rearrangement uses TRBV19 and TRBJ2-3; 12 nucleotides align to TRBD2. After removal of 5 bases from V and 3 bases from J, the junction contained 9 bases not matched to a gene. Germline V gene lookup returns CDR1 LNHDA and CDR2 SQIVND (reference sequence). The CDR3 is made up of 17 amino acids. The CDR3 DNA reads as TGTGCCAGTAGTTCTCAGACTAGCGGGAGAGGAACAGATACGCAGTATTTT. Translation: CASSSQTSGRGTDTQYF. Based on the CDR3 plus reference TRBV19 and TRBJ2-3, the full variable domain is DGGITQSPKYLFRKEGQNVTLSCEQNLNHDAMYWYRQDPGQGLRLIYYSQIVNDFQKGDIAEGYSVSREKKESFPLTVTSAQKNPTAFYLCASSSQTSGRGTDTQYFGPGTRLTVL.

The rearrangement links TRBV4-3 to TRBJ2-6; D is possibly TRBD1 (6 bases). Trimming cost V 4 bases and J 3 bases, with 13 bases left between them. Looked up from germline, CDR1 is LGHNA and CDR2 is YSLEER. CDR3 length: 16 amino acids. The CDR3 sequence is CASSRIQGSGANVLTF. The CDR3 DNA reads as TGCGCCAGCAGCCGGATACAGGGTAGTGGGGCCAACGTCCTGACTTTC.

V and J are TRBV7-9 and TRBJ2-1; 8 positions match TRBD1. With V trimmed by 5 bases and J by 3 bases, 9 bases remained unmatched. Looked up from germline, CDR1 is SEHNR and CDR2 is FQNEAQ (reference sequence). The CDR3 spans 16 residues. CDR3 in amino acids: CASSPPGGLGYNEQFF. The CDR3 nucleotides read TGTGCCAGCAGCCCCCCAGGGGGCCTTGGCTACAATGAGCAGTTCTTC.

J is TRBJ2-1 and V is TRBV27; D might be TRBD2 (6 bases). CDR1 MNHEY and CDR2 SMNVEV come from the germline V gene (reference sequence). Trimming removed 2 bases from V and 10 bases from J, with 6 bases in between. The CDR3 extends over 11 amino acids. The CDR3 DNA reads as TGTGCCAGCAGTTTAGCGGGAGAGCAGTTCTTC. Protein: CASSLAGEQFF.

The gene calls are TRBV5-1 and TRBJ2-7; tentative D call: TRBD1 (6 bases). V lost 1 base, J lost 1 base, and 12 bases lay in between. The CDR3 runs 15 residues. Per the germline V gene, CDR1 is SGHRS and CDR2 is YFSETQ. CDR3 sequence: CASSLLVQGSYEQYV. CDR3 nucleotide sequence: TGCGCCAGCAGCTTGTTAGTACAGGGATCCTACGAGCAGTACGTC.

V and J are TRBV29-1 and TRBJ1-2, with 8 positions matching TRBD1. This CDR3 region has 12 residues. The trim removed 6 bases at V and 8 bases at J, leaving 8 bases unmatched. Germline V gene sequence: CDR1 SQVTM, CDR2 ANQGSEA. Here the CDR3 reads CSVPDRGRGYTF. The CDR3 DNA reads as TGCAGCGTCCCCGACAGGGGACGGGGCTACACCTTC.

The rearrangement uses TRBV4-1 and TRBJ1-5, with no clear D. Per the germline V gene, CDR1 is MGHRA and CDR2 is YSYEKL. Trimming stripped 2 bases from V and 4 bases from J, with 3 bases between. CDR3 length: 12 residues. CDR3 nucleotide sequence: TGCGCCAGCAGCCAACCGAATCAGCCCCAGCATTTT. It is translated as CASSQPNQPQHF.

This sequence joins TRBV11-2 and TRBJ1-1; D gene uncertain. This CDR3 spans 14 amino acids. Germline V gene lookup returns CDR1 SGHAT and CDR2 FQNNGV. Trimming removed 0 bases from V and 6 bases from J, with 11 bases in between. Here the CDR3 reads CASSLEGKRAEAFF. CDR3 DNA sequence: TGTGCCAGCAGCTTAGAAGGCAAGAGGGCTGAAGCTTTCTTT.

This clone was observed a single time. This sequence joins TRBV20-1 and TRBJ2-7; D not certain. Germline V gene sequence: CDR1 DFQATT, CDR2 SNEGSKA (reference sequence). CDR3 length: 11 amino acids. V lost 6 bases, J lost 3 bases, and 9 bases lay in between. In nucleotides, the CDR3 is TGCAGTGCCCGGTCCTTCTACGAGCAGTACTTC. It is translated as CSARSFYEQYF.

V and J are TRBV7-2 and TRBJ2-7, with TRBD1 matching over 8 bases. Unmatched junction bases numbered 6, after V lost 6 bases and J lost 2 bases. There are 14 residues in the CDR3. In germline, CDR1 is SGHTA, CDR2 FQGNSA. The CDR3 nucleotides are TGTGCCAGCAGACCGGGACAGGTGACCTACGAGCAGTACTTC. As protein: CASRPGQVTYEQYF.

V is TRBV4-1 and J is TRBJ2-1; 9 bases fit TRBD1. Germline V CDR1 and CDR2: MGHRA, YSYEKL. V shed 5 bases, J shed 2 bases, and the junction held 4 bases outside the gene matches. The CDR3 contains 15 residues. The DNA of the CDR3 is TGCGCCAGCAGCGACCGGGACAGGGCCTACAATGAGCAGTTCTTC. It codes for CASSDRDRAYNEQFF.

The chain recombines TRBV6-6 with TRBJ1-2; maybe TRBD1 (5 bases). Per germline, CDR1 MNHNY and CDR2 SVGAGI (reference sequence). This CDR3 comprises 14 residues. V lost 4 bases and J 4 bases, leaving 13 bases between the germline ends. The CDR3 DNA reads as TGTGCCAGCAGTTCAGGGAGGGCCTTCTATGGCTACACCTTC. It encodes CASSSGRAFYGYTF.

This clone was counted a few times. The sample contains more than one DNA sequence encoding this CDR3. The V call is TRBV7-9, the J call TRBJ1-1, with 7 bases aligning to TRBD1. J gave up 4 bases and V 4 bases, and 3 bases lay outside the gene matches. CDR1 is SEHNR and CDR2 is FQNEAQ in the germline V gene (reference sequence). CDR3 length: 13 residues. The CDR3 DNA sequence: TGTGCCAGCAGCTCCCAGGGGGGCACTGAAGCTTTCTTT. As protein: CASSSQGGTEAFF.

Worth noting for this clone: The germline gene is not matched at one end of the junction; a read error may be the cause. This sequence joins TRBV5-4 and TRBJ1-5, with 8 positions matching TRBD1. The CDR3 consists of 15 residues. Germline values: CDR1 SGHNT, CDR2 YYREEE (reference sequence). The CDR3 region is CVSSLPQGATQPQHF. The CDR3 bases are TGTGTCAGCAGCTTGCCCCAGGGGGCCACTCAGCCCCAGCATTTT.

V usage is TRBV7-6 and J usage is TRBJ2-5; tentative D call: TRBD2 (6 bases). Trimming removed 5 bases from V and 5 bases from J, with 12 bases in between. Germline values: CDR1 SGHVS, CDR2 FNYEAQ. CDR3 length: 13 amino acids. CDR3 loop: CASSHRGKETQYF. The CDR3 coding sequence is TGTGCCAGCAGCCACCGGGGGAAGGAGACCCAGTACTTC.

The chain combines TRBV27 with TRBJ1-1; no clear D. Trimming removed 2 bases from V and 1 base from J, with 5 bases in between. From germline, CDR1 is MNHEY and CDR2 SMNVEV (reference sequence). The length of the CDR3 is 13 residues. CDR3 sequence reads: CASSLTGNTEAFF. CDR3 in DNA: TGTGCCAGCAGTTTAACGGGGAACACTGAAGCTTTCTTT.

The genes are TRBV20-1 and TRBJ1-1; D is unclear. Trimming removed 6 bases from V and 3 bases from J, with 5 bases in between. Germline V gene lookup returns CDR1 DFQATT and CDR2 SNEGSKA (reference sequence). The CDR3 extends over 10 amino acids. CDR3 region: CSALYTEAFF. The CDR3 coding sequence is TGCAGTGCCCTATACACTGAAGCTTTCTTT.

The V and J genes are TRBV11-2 and TRBJ1-3, with D hard to call. Per germline, CDR1 SGHAT and CDR2 FQNNGV. The V and J ends lost 1 base and 3 bases respectively, with 19 bases between them. The CDR3 sequence is 18 residues long. The chain's CDR3 is CASSLVPSGELGGNTIYF. The CDR3 DNA sequence: TGTGCCAGCAGCTTAGTTCCGAGCGGGGAGTTAGGTGGAAACACCATATATTTT.

The CDR3 loop is CASSVLTSGGSYEQYF. CDR3 in DNA: TGTGCCAGCAGTGTCCTGACTAGCGGGGGCTCCTACGAGCAGTACTTC. The chain joins TRBV28 to TRBJ2-7, with TRBD2 matching over 12 bases. Looked up from germline, CDR1 is MDHEN and CDR2 is SYDVKM. V shed 5 bases and J 0 bases; nucleotides not matched to a gene: 5. This CDR3 is 16 amino acids long.

The rearrangement joins TRBV7-3 to TRBJ1-1, with a possible D match to TRBD1 (5 bases). Germline assignment: CDR1 SGHTA and CDR2 FQGTGA. The length of the CDR3 is 16 residues. Trimming took off 2 bases at V and 4 bases at J, with 17 bases between the two ends. CDR3 protein: CASSLFGGGLGTEAFF. CDR3 sequence (DNA): TGTGCCAGCAGCTTATTTGGGGGGGGGTTGGGCACTGAAGCTTTCTTT.

This chain joins TRBV7-8 and TRBJ2-1; TRBD1 matches at 8 bases. Trimming took 4 bases from V and 6 from J; bases not matched to a gene: 8. This CDR3 region has 15 residues. Per germline, CDR1 SGHVS and CDR2 FQNEAQ. CDR3 in amino acids: CASSSVDREINEQFF. CDR3 nucleotide sequence: TGTGCCAGCAGCTCCGTGGACAGGGAAATCAATGAGCAGTTCTTC.

V usage is TRBV10-1 and J usage is TRBJ2-3; 9 nucleotides match TRBD2. V was pared by 0 bases and J by 5 bases, with 6 bases of the junction left unmatched. The CDR3 contains 16 residues. Germline V lookup: CDR1 WNHNN, CDR2 SYGVQD (reference sequence). DNA for the CDR3: TGCGCCAGCAGTGAGTCCGGCGGGAGGGCCCTAGATACGCAGTATTTT. It is translated as CASSESGGRALDTQYF.

This clone was seen more than once but under ten times. This chain links TRBV5-5 with TRBJ2-1; 10 bases are a match to TRBD1. There are 15 residues in the CDR3. CDR1 is SGHKS and CDR2 is YYEKEE in the germline V gene (reference sequence). V dropped 5 bases and J dropped 4; count of bases not matched to a gene: 6. The CDR3: CASRAGTGVYNEQFF. The CDR3 DNA reads as TGTGCCAGCAGGGCCGGGACAGGGGTTTACAATGAGCAGTTCTTC. The full variable domain, rest sourced from reference TRBV5-5 and TRBJ2-1, is DAGVTQSPTHLIKTRGQQVTLRCSPISGHKSVSWYQQVLGQGPQFIFQYYEKEERGRGNFPDRFSARQFPNYSSELNVNALLLGDSALYLCASRAGTGVYNEQFFGPGTRLTVL.

This clone was detected a few times. CDR3: CASSLGLAGAEQFF. CDR3 DNA sequence: TGTGCCAGCAGCTTAGGACTAGCGGGGGCCGAGCAGTTCTTC. The V and J genes are TRBV5-4 and TRBJ2-1, with 13 bases identical to TRBD2. V dropped 2 bases and J dropped 10; count of bases not matched to a gene: 3. The germline CDR1 and CDR2 sequences are SGHNT and YYREEE (reference sequence). The CDR3 sequence is 14 residues long.